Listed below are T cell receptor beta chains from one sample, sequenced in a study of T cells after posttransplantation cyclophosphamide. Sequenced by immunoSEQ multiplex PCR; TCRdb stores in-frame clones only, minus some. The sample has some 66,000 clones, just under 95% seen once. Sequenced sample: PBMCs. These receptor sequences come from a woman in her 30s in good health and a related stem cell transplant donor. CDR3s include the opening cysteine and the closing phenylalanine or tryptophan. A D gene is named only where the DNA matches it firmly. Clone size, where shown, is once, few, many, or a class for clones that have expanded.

CSARSQGEAFF | TGCAGTGCTAGATCCCAAGGGGAAGCTTTCTTT | TRBJ1-1 | - | - | TRBV20-1
CASSPPQGQETQYF | TGTGCCAGCTCACCACCCCAGGGCCAAGAGACCCAGTACTTC | TRBJ2-5 | - | - | TRBV18
CAIAERRGNYGYTF | TGTGCCATCGCAGAGAGAAGGGGTAACTATGGCTACACCTTC | TRBJ1-2 | - | - | TRBV10-3
CASSLSQGGYTF | TGTGCCAGCAGCTTGTCGCAGGGCGGCTACACCTTC | TRBJ1-2 | - | - | TRBV5-6
CASSKAPANPDTQYF | TGTGCCAGCAGCAAAGCGCCGGCTAACCCAGATACGCAGTATTTT | TRBJ2-3 | - | - | TRBV21-1
CASSEAGFWTGNTIYF | TGTGCCAGCAGTGAAGCCGGCTTCTGGACTGGAAACACCATATATTTT | TRBJ1-3 | - | - | TRBV6-1
CASSISGAQYNSPLHF | TGTGCCAGTAGTATTTCGGGGGCCCAGTATAATTCACCCCTCCACTTT | TRBJ1-6 | - | - | TRBV19
CASSPSGGAAETQYF | TGTGCCAGCAGCCCTAGCGGGGGGGCCGCAGAGACCCAGTACTTC | TRBJ2-5 | TRBD2 | - | TRBV11-3
CASSPRGGLGQPQHF | TGTGCCAGCAGCCCGCGAGGGGGTTTGGGACAGCCCCAGCATTTT | TRBJ1-5 | - | - | TRBV7-6
CASSSGIQETQYF | TGCGCCAGCAGCTCGGGAATCCAAGAGACCCAGTACTTC | TRBJ2-5 | - | - | TRBV5-1
CASSLPLLGHEQYF | TGTGCCAGCAGCTTACCCCTCCTTGGCCACGAGCAGTACTTC | TRBJ2-7 | - | - | TRBV7-2
CASSLDRGPYNEQFF | TGTGCCAGCAGCTTAGACAGGGGGCCCTACAATGAGCAGTTCTTC | TRBJ2-1 | TRBD1 | - | TRBV5-4
CASSLNRVNYGYTF | TGTGCCAGCAGCCTGAACAGGGTTAACTATGGCTACACCTTC | TRBJ1-2 | - | once | TRBV7-2
CASREQQGSYEQYF | TGTGCCAGCAGAGAACAGCAGGGCTCCTACGAGCAGTACTTC | TRBJ2-7 | - | - | TRBV5-8
CASSTGTTKNIQYF | TGTGCCAGCAGCACCGGGACAACCAAAAACATTCAGTACTTC | TRBJ2-4 | - | once | TRBV6-5
CAWSGGLAGGQETQYF | TGTGCCTGGAGTGGAGGCCTAGCGGGGGGACAAGAGACCCAGTACTTC | TRBJ2-5 | TRBD2 | - | TRBV30
CASSLGGSEQYF | TGTGCCAGCAGCTTAGGGGGGAGTGAGCAGTACTTC | TRBJ2-7 | - | - | TRBV7-9
CASSYELDYGYTF | TGCGCCAGCAGCTACGAACTAGATTATGGCTACACCTTC | TRBJ1-2 | - | - | TRBV5-1
CASSPSGTMTEKLFF | TGTGCCAGCAGCCCAAGCGGAACCATGACAGAAAAACTGTTTTTT | TRBJ1-4 | - | - | TRBV11-2
CASIFVQGTGNTIYF | TGTGCCAGCATCTTTGTCCAGGGGACTGGAAACACCATATATTTT | TRBJ1-3 | - | medium-sized | TRBV6-1
CASTSMGGSNTGELFF | TGTGCCAGCACCTCTATGGGGGGGTCGAACACCGGGGAGCTGTTTTTT | TRBJ2-2 | TRBD2 | - | TRBV28
CASSFGGAAGEKLFF | TGTGCCAGCAGCTTCGGGGGGGCCGCCGGTGAAAAACTGTTTTTT | TRBJ1-4 | - | - | TRBV7-2
CASSQEIGEQYF | TGCGCCAGCAGCCAGGAGATAGGGGAGCAGTACTTC | TRBJ2-7 | - | - | TRBV4-1
CASSDKIRGGYGYTF | TGTGCCAGCAGTGATAAGATCAGGGGGGGCTATGGCTACACCTTC | TRBJ1-2 | TRBD1 | - | TRBV2
CASSGSYNSPLHF | TGTGCCAGCAGCGGCTCCTATAATTCACCCCTCCACTTT | TRBJ1-6 | - | - | TRBV5-6
CASSVGANYGYTF | TGTGCCAGCAGTGTCGGGGCTAACTATGGCTACACCTTC | TRBJ1-2 | - | - | TRBV2
CASSIHRTSGTEQFF | TGTGCCAGTAGTATACATAGGACTAGCGGGACGGAGCAGTTCTTC | TRBJ2-1 | TRBD2 | - | TRBV19
CASSIWGSVVDSPLHF | TGCGCCAGCAGCATTTGGGGGTCCGTGGTGGATTCACCCCTCCACTTT | TRBJ1-6 | - | - | TRBV5-1
CASSMQGSGELFF | TGTGCCAGTAGTATGCAGGGGTCCGGGGAGCTGTTTTTT | TRBJ2-2 | - | - | TRBV19
CASSPTGPSGANVLTF | TGCGCCAGCAGCCCTACAGGTCCCTCTGGGGCCAACGTCCTGACTTTC | TRBJ2-6 | - | - | TRBV4-1
CASSPLGYQETQYF | TGTGCCAGCAGCCCACTTGGGTACCAAGAGACCCAGTACTTC | TRBJ2-5 | - | - | TRBV5-4
CSVLGQGNTEAFF | TGCAGCGTACTAGGACAGGGCAACACTGAAGCTTTCTTT | TRBJ1-1 | TRBD1 | - | TRBV29-1
CASSDLGNTGELFF | TGTGCCAGCAGTGACTTAGGGAACACCGGGGAGCTGTTTTTT | TRBJ2-2 | - | - | TRBV6-4
CASSVRIGYTF | TGTGCCAGCAGTGTTCGAATTGGCTACACCTTC | TRBJ1-2 | - | - | TRBV2
CASSSRTGRGYTF | TGTGCCAGCAGCTCGAGGACAGGGAGGGGCTACACCTTC | TRBJ1-2 | TRBD1 | - | TRBV7-2
CASSQDQGDHGYTF | TGCGCCAGCAGCCAAGATCAGGGGGACCATGGCTACACCTTC | TRBJ1-2 | TRBD1 | - | TRBV4-3
CASSLELSNTEAFF | TGTGCCAGCAGCTTGGAACTTTCGAACACTGAAGCTTTCTTT | TRBJ1-1 | - | - | TRBV5-4
CASSLRLRLAGVNTDTQYF | TGCGCCAGCAGCTTAAGACTCCGGCTAGCGGGGGTTAACACAGATACGCAGTATTTT | TRBJ2-3 | TRBD2 | - | TRBV5-1
CASSAGPAAEAFF | TGCGCCAGCAGTGCAGGGCCAGCGGCTGAAGCTTTCTTT | TRBJ1-1 | - | - | TRBV10-1
CASSLDSPVNTEAFF | TGCGCCAGCAGCTTGGACAGTCCTGTGAACACTGAAGCTTTCTTT | TRBJ1-1 | - | large | TRBV5-1
CASSLQGRTGELFF | TGTGCCAGCAGTTTACAGGGGAGAACCGGGGAGCTGTTTTTT | TRBJ2-2 | - | - | TRBV27
CASSSKYRDNEQFF | TGTGCCAGCAGCTCAAAATACAGGGACAATGAGCAGTTCTTC | TRBJ2-1 | - | - | TRBV7-2
CASSDPRPLTTSGANVLTF | TGTGCCAGCAGCGACCCCCGACCTCTGACTACCTCTGGGGCCAACGTCCTGACTTTC | TRBJ2-6 | - | - | TRBV9
CASSQSINYGYTF | TGCGCCAGCAGCCAATCCATTAACTATGGCTACACCTTC | TRBJ1-2 | - | - | TRBV4-1
CASSLTQGEKLFF | TGTGCCAGCAGCTTGACACAGGGCGAAAAACTGTTTTTT | TRBJ1-4 | - | - | TRBV7-9
CASSLDGQANTEAFF | TGTGCCAGCAGCTTAGATGGACAGGCCAACACTGAAGCTTTCTTT | TRBJ1-1 | TRBD1 | - | TRBV11-2
CASSSYPGGTEAFF | TGTGCCAGCAGCTCCTACCCAGGGGGGACTGAAGCTTTCTTT | TRBJ1-1 | TRBD1 | - | TRBV7-9
CSVVGPGGTDTQYF | TGCAGCGTTGTGGGGCCCGGTGGCACAGATACGCAGTATTTT | TRBJ2-3 | - | - | TRBV29-1
CASRPGTYSPLHF | TGTGCCAGCAGACCAGGGACTTATTCACCCCTCCACTTT | TRBJ1-6 | - | - | TRBV6-5
CASTKSPSSGGSVNEQFF | TGTGCCAGCACCAAATCCCCCTCTAGCGGGGGAAGTGTAAATGAGCAGTTCTTC | TRBJ2-1 | TRBD2 | - | TRBV9
CASSLVQGARGEQFF | TGTGCCAGCAGCTTAGTGCAGGGGGCGCGAGGTGAGCAGTTCTTC | TRBJ2-1 | TRBD1 | - | TRBV11-2
CASQPKRTGGRGYTF | TGTGCCAGCCAACCGAAACGGACAGGGGGCCGGGGCTACACCTTC | TRBJ1-2 | TRBD1 | - | TRBV5-8